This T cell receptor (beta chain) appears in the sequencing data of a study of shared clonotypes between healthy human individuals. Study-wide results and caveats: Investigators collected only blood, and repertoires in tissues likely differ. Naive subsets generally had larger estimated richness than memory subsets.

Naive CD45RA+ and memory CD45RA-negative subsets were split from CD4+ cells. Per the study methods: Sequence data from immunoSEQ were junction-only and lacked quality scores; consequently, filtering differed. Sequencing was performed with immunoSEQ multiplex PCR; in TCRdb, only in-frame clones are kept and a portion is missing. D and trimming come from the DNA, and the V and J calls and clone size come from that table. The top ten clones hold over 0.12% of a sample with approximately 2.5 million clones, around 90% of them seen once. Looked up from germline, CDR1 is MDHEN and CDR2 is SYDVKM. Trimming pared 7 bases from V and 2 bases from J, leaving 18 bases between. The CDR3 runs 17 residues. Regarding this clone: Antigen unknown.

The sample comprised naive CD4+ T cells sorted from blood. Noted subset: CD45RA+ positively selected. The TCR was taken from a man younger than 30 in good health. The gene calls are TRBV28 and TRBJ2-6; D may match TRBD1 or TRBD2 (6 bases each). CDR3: CASTPEEGVAGANVLTF. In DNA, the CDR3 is TGTGCCAGCACTCCTGAGGAGGGGGTAGCTGGGGCCAACGTCCTGACTTTC.